Following are 10 T cell receptor beta chains from one sample sequenced in a study of CD8 T cells in Susac syndrome. About 0.45 to 1 ug RNA was reverse transcribed with random hexamers. TCRdb recomputed calls from the immunoSEQ multiplex PCR reads with MiXCR, one row per CDR3 protein. Of a few hundred thousand distinct CDR3 sequences listed, about 85% are singletons. Sequenced sample: CD8+ T cells from PBMCs. Receptors were obtained from a human donor with multiple sclerosis.

This chain joins TRBV2 and TRBJ1-2; 7 bases line up with TRBD1. Germline assignment: CDR1 SNHLY and CDR2 FYNNEI. Germline trimming cut 1 base from V and 8 bases from J; bases unmatched to any gene: 13. This CDR3 has 16 amino acids. The CDR3 is CASSEGGTEPLSGYTF. The CDR3 coding sequence is TGTGCCAGCAGTGAAGGGGGGACAGAACCTCTATCCGGCTACACCTTC.

The CDR3 loop reads CSGTTHGYTF. The CDR3 DNA reads as TGCAGTGGGACCACGCATGGCTACACCTTC. The chain links TRBV20-1 to TRBJ1-2; no clear D. Germline V gene sequence: CDR1 DFQATT, CDR2 SNEGSKA (reference sequence). The CDR3 totals 10 residues. Trimming left V 7 bases short and J 6 bases short, with 9 bases between.

This clonotype came up a few times. The V and J genes are TRBV7-9 and TRBJ1-5, with a possible D match to TRBD1 (5 bases). The germline gives CDR1 SEHNR, CDR2 FQNEAQ (reference sequence). This CDR3 is built from 15 residues. The V gene lost 4 bases and the J gene lost 7 bases, with 17 bases spanning the gap. CDR3: CASSSGGGEGQPQHF. Written as DNA, the CDR3 is TGTGCCAGCAGCTCGGGGGGAGGGGAAGGGCAGCCCCAGCATTTT.

The gene calls are TRBV12-3 or TRBV12-4 and TRBJ1-1; D may be TRBD1 (5 bases). V lost 4 bases and J 0 bases, leaving 15 bases between the germline ends. CDR3 length: 16 amino acids. The CDR3 sequence is CASSSPSGTVNTEAFF. The CDR3 DNA is TGTGCCAGCAGTTCTCCCTCCGGGACCGTGAACACTGAAGCTTTCTTT.

This rearrangement joins TRBV12-3 or TRBV12-4 to TRBJ2-1, with 10 bases fitting TRBD2. CDR3 length: 16 residues. V shed 6 bases, J shed 1 base, and the junction held 6 bases outside the gene matches. For the CDR3, the DNA is TGTGCCAGCAGACCAGGACTAGCGGAATCCTACAATGAGCAGTTCTTC. It yields the protein CASRPGLAESYNEQFF.

The chain uses TRBV29-1 and TRBJ2-2; TRBD2 aligns across 9 bases. With 3 bases clipped from V and 6 bases from J, the junction kept 14 bases outside the gene matches. Germline V gene sequence: CDR1 SQVTM, CDR2 ANQGSEA. The length of the CDR3 is 17 residues. The CDR3 loop is CSVDGRAGGPFPGELFF. CDR3 nucleotides: TGCAGCGTTGACGGGCGGGCGGGAGGGCCATTTCCCGGGGAGCTGTTTTTT.

The chain recombines TRBV28 with TRBJ2-3; 9 bases fit TRBD2. CDR1 MDHEN and CDR2 SYDVKM come from the germline V gene. Trimming at V came to 1 base and at J to 0 bases, leaving 8 bases not matched to a gene. The CDR3 totals 18 residues. For the CDR3, the DNA is TGTGCCAGCAGTTTATTTACTAGCGGGTTCTCTAGCACAGATACGCAGTATTTT. Translated: CASSLFTSGFSSTDTQYF.

This sequence joins TRBV27 and TRBJ1-1, with D tentatively TRBD1 (5 bases). CDR3 length: 14 amino acids. Germline lookup yields CDR1 MNHEY and CDR2 SMNVEV (reference sequence). Trimming cost V 6 bases and J 1 base, with 12 bases left between them. The CDR3 spells CASSFTGGNTEAFF. The CDR3 nucleotides read TGTGCCAGCAGCTTTACAGGCGGGAACACTGAAGCTTTCTTT.

The rearrangement joins TRBV7-9 to TRBJ1-2; D unresolved. The V gene lost 5 bases and the J gene lost 5 bases, with 15 bases spanning the gap. Germline V gene lookup returns CDR1 SEHNR and CDR2 FQNEAQ (reference sequence). The CDR3 contains 14 residues. The CDR3: CASSPPDKVYGYTF. The DNA of the CDR3 is TGTGCCAGCAGCCCACCCGACAAGGTTTATGGCTACACCTTC.

A few counts support this clonotype. CDR3 in amino acids: CASSQDQGGSYNEQFF. The CDR3 bases are TGTGCCAGCAGCCAAGATCAGGGCGGGAGTTACAATGAGCAGTTCTTC. The J gene is TRBJ2-1, the V gene TRBV3-1, with TRBD2 matching over 7 bases. This CDR3 is 16 amino acids long. Germline V gene lookup returns CDR1 LGHDT and CDR2 YNNKEL (reference sequence). Unmatched junction bases numbered 6, after V lost 0 bases and J lost 4 bases.